Listed below are T cell receptor beta chains from one sample, sequenced in a study of blood T cell repertoires in COVID-19. This table comes from immunoSEQ multiplex PCR, and its TCRdb copy is limited to in-frame clones, with some not included. The sample yields over 45,000 clones, around 79% seen once. Sequencing was performed on peripheral blood. All receptors come from a human donor with active or convalescent COVID-19. The donor label of this sample is uncertain. CDR3s include the opening cysteine and the closing phenylalanine or tryptophan. A D gene is named only where the DNA matches it firmly. Size values are once, few and many counts, or a class for expanded clones, and some rows have none.

J | V | D | size | length | CDR3 | DNA
TRBJ1-1 | TRBV3-1/TRBV3-2 | TRBD1 | - | 14 | CASSQDIGGAEAFF | TGTGCCAGCAGCCAAGATATAGGGGGCGCTGAAGCTTTCTTT
TRBJ2-5 | TRBV19 | - | - | 16 | CASSIGRASVAGTQYF | TGTGCCAGTAGTATAGGGCGGGCATCGGTCGCGGGGACCCAGTACTTC
TRBJ1-1 | TRBV5-1 | - | - | 15 | CASSPWRGKEAEAFF | TGCGCCAGCAGCCCGTGGCGGGGGAAGGAGGCTGAAGCTTTCTTT
TRBJ2-3 | TRBV5-1 | TRBD1 | few | 14 | CASSMDRAGDTQYF | TGCGCCAGCAGCATGGACAGGGCGGGAGATACGCAGTATTTT
TRBJ2-3 | TRBV5-4 | TRBD2 | many | 15 | CASSLAGPLTDTQYF | TGTGCCAGCAGTCTAGCGGGACCCCTCACAGATACGCAGTATTTT
TRBJ2-3 | TRBV2 | - | - | 14 | CATMAEGGTDTQYF | TGTGCCACCATGGCGGAGGGAGGCACAGATACGCAGTATTTT
TRBJ1-2 | TRBV5-1 | - | - | 13 | CASSLVGGEGYTF | TGCGCCAGCAGCTTGGTGGGAGGGGAAGGCTACACCTTC
TRBJ1-1 | TRBV19 | TRBD1 | - | 15 | CASSMKGQGNTEAFF | TGTGCCAGTAGTATGAAGGGACAGGGGAACACTGAAGCTTTCTTT
TRBJ1-3 | TRBV10-1 | - | - | 11 | CASPPGNTIYF | TGCGCCAGCCCTCCTGGAAACACCATATATTTT
TRBJ2-7 | TRBV24-1 | TRBD1 | - | 17 | CATSGGRGSPSVYEQYF | TGTGCCACCAGTGGAGGCAGGGGGTCCCCTTCGGTCTACGAGCAGTACTTC
TRBJ2-1 | TRBV6-4 | - | - | 15 | CASSDGASSYNEQFF | TGTGCCAGCAGTGACGGCGCTAGCTCCTACAATGAGCAGTTCTTC
TRBJ2-3 | TRBV5-1 | TRBD2 | - | 18 | CASSLGTISGGLTDTQYF | TGCGCCAGCAGCTTGGGAACTATTAGCGGGGGGCTCACAGATACGCAGTATTTT
TRBJ1-2 | TRBV4-1 | - | - | 15 | CASSPPEAAIYGYTF | TGCGCCAGCAGCCCGCCGGAGGCAGCCATCTATGGCTACACCTTC
TRBJ2-7 | TRBV5-8 | - | once | 14 | CASSSLVSSYEQYF | TGTGCCAGCAGCAGCTTAGTAAGCTCCTACGAGCAGTACTTC
TRBJ2-7 | TRBV5-8 | TRBD1 | - | 14 | CASSLRDRVAEQYF | TGTGCCAGCAGCTTGCGGGACAGGGTTGCCGAGCAGTACTTC
TRBJ2-3 | TRBV7-2 | - | - | 15 | CASSLYAGSTDTQYF | TGTGCCAGCAGCTTATACGCAGGGAGCACAGATACGCAGTATTTT
TRBJ2-2 | TRBV18 | TRBD1 | - | 16 | CASSPLGQVNTGELFF | TGTGCCAGCTCACCATTGGGACAGGTCAACACCGGGGAGCTGTTTTTT
TRBJ1-1 | TRBV29-1 | TRBD1 | few | 14 | CSVIRDSSTAEAFF | TGCAGCGTTATAAGGGACAGTTCAACGGCTGAAGCTTTCTTT
TRBJ2-1 | TRBV5-6 | - | - | 15 | CASSLVGRADNEQFF | TGTGCCAGCAGCTTGGTTGGTAGAGCGGACAATGAGCAGTTCTTC
TRBJ2-7 | TRBV3-1/TRBV3-2 | - | once | 11 | CASSQEGGQYF | TGTGCCAGCAGCCAAGAGGGAGGGCAGTACTTC
TRBJ1-6 | TRBV19 | TRBD1 | - | 16 | CASSTSDRAYNSPLHF | TGTGCCAGTAGTACTTCAGACAGGGCCTATAATTCACCCCTCCACTTT
TRBJ2-1 | TRBV20-1 | TRBD1 | few | 11 | CSAPRGHEQFF | TGCAGTGCTCCCAGGGGGCATGAGCAGTTCTTC
TRBJ1-3 | TRBV28 | - | - | 14 | CASSVGGSGNTIYF | TGTGCCAGCAGTGTCGGGGGATCTGGAAACACCATATATTTT
TRBJ1-2 | TRBV7-9 | - | - | 14 | CASSLADFWEGYTF | TGTGCCAGCAGCTTAGCGGACTTTTGGGAAGGCTACACCTTC
TRBJ2-7 | TRBV3-1/TRBV3-2 | TRBD1 | - | 16 | CASSLTGAPPSTEQYF | TGTGCCAGCAGCCTAACAGGGGCCCCCCCTTCTACCGAGCAGTACTTC
TRBJ1-6 | TRBV6-5 | TRBD1 | - | 15 | CASTLTGQRNSPLHF | TGTGCCAGCACCCTGACGGGACAGAGAAATTCACCCCTCCACTTT
TRBJ2-3 | TRBV7-2 | - | - | 12 | CASSPSPDTQYF | TGTGCCAGCAGCCCCTCCCCAGATACGCAGTATTTT
TRBJ1-5 | TRBV30 | TRBD1 | - | 12 | CAWTGGNQPQHF | TGTGCCTGGACAGGGGGAAATCAGCCCCAGCATTTT
TRBJ1-2 | TRBV5-1 | TRBD1 | few | 17 | CASSQGPGGQGKRGYTF | TGCGCCAGCAGCCAGGGGCCCGGGGGACAGGGGAAAAGAGGCTACACCTTC
TRBJ2-7 | TRBV7-2 | - | - | 15 | CASSVGQASSYEQYF | TGTGCCAGCAGCGTGGGACAAGCTAGCTCCTACGAGCAGTACTTC
TRBJ1-2 | TRBV27 | TRBD1 | few | 15 | CASSFRTGETYGYTF | TGTGCCAGCAGTTTCCGGACAGGGGAGACCTATGGCTACACCTTC
TRBJ2-1 | TRBV11-2 | TRBD1 | - | 18 | CASSPRVRGQGINHEQFF | TGTGCCAGCAGCCCCCGGGTTAGGGGGCAGGGCATTAATCATGAGCAGTTCTTC
TRBJ1-2 | TRBV12-2 | - | - | 14 | CASREEGRIYGYTF | TGTGCAAGTCGAGAGGAGGGCAGGATCTATGGCTACACCTTC
TRBJ2-5 | TRBV5-1 | - | - | 14 | CASSLIGRGETQYF | TGCGCCAGCAGCTTGATCGGCAGGGGAGAGACCCAGTACTTC
TRBJ2-7 | TRBV6-5 | - | - | 15 | CASSYSPQVVYEQYF | TGTGCCAGCAGTTACTCCCCCCAGGTTGTCTACGAGCAGTACTTC
TRBJ1-6 | TRBV11-2 | TRBD1 | - | 14 | CASRAQGAGSPLHF | TGTGCCAGCAGGGCCCAGGGGGCTGGATCACCCCTCCACTTT
TRBJ2-1 | TRBV11-2 | - | - | 13 | CASSPPSYNEQFF | TGTGCCAGCAGCCCCCCCAGTTACAATGAGCAGTTCTTC
TRBJ1-5 | TRBV11-2 | TRBD1 | few | 17 | CASSRNAGQVLNQPQHF | TGTGCCAGCAGTCGTAACGCCGGACAGGTTCTTAATCAGCCCCAGCATTTT
TRBJ1-6 | TRBV21-1 | - | - | 14 | CASSKVGGNSPLHF | TGTGCCAGCAGCAAAGTGGGGGGTAATTCACCCCTCCACTTT
TRBJ1-2 | TRBV6-6 | TRBD1 | - | 13 | CASWAGTGEGYTF | TGTGCCAGCTGGGCGGGGACAGGGGAAGGCTACACCTTC
TRBJ2-3 | TRBV15 | - | - | 16 | CATSREGGASTDTQYF | TGTGCCACCAGCAGAGAAGGCGGGGCTAGCACAGATACGCAGTATTTT
TRBJ2-1 | TRBV30 | - | - | 11 | CAWFLGAEQFF | TGTGCCTGGTTCCTTGGGGCTGAGCAGTTCTTC
TRBJ1-1 | TRBV7-7 | - | - | 15 | CASSPTPTLGTEAFF | TGTGCTAGCAGCCCGACACCGACCCTTGGCACTGAAGCTTTCTTT
TRBJ2-7 | TRBV30 | TRBD2 | - | 17 | CAWTGGASGMSSYEQYF | TGTGCCTGGACCGGGGGGGCTAGCGGGATGAGCTCCTACGAGCAGTACTTC
TRBJ2-7 | TRBV7-6 | - | few | 15 | CASSLGTMSSYEQYF | TGTGCCAGCAGCTTAGGGACTATGAGCTCCTACGAGCAGTACTTC
TRBJ1-2 | TRBV24-1 | TRBD1 | - | 13 | CATSDGQGYGYTF | TGTGCCACCAGTGATGGACAGGGCTATGGCTACACCTTC
TRBJ2-7 | TRBV6-2/TRBV6-3 | TRBD2 | - | 16 | CASSYRGLAVVYEQYF | TGTGCCAGCAGTTACCGCGGACTAGCGGTAGTTTACGAGCAGTACTTC
TRBJ2-5 | TRBV3-1/TRBV3-2 | TRBD2 | - | 17 | CASSFSSGRREEETQYF | TGTGCCAGTTCGTTTTCTAGCGGGAGAAGGGAAGAAGAGACCCAGTACTTC
TRBJ1-5 | TRBV19 | - | - | 18 | CASSRSRPGGISNQPQHF | TGTGCCAGTAGTAGATCGCGGCCCGGAGGTATTAGCAATCAGCCCCAGCATTTT
TRBJ1-2 | TRBV28 | - | - | 11 | CASSSRYGYTF | TGTGCCAGCAGCTCTAGATATGGCTACACCTTC